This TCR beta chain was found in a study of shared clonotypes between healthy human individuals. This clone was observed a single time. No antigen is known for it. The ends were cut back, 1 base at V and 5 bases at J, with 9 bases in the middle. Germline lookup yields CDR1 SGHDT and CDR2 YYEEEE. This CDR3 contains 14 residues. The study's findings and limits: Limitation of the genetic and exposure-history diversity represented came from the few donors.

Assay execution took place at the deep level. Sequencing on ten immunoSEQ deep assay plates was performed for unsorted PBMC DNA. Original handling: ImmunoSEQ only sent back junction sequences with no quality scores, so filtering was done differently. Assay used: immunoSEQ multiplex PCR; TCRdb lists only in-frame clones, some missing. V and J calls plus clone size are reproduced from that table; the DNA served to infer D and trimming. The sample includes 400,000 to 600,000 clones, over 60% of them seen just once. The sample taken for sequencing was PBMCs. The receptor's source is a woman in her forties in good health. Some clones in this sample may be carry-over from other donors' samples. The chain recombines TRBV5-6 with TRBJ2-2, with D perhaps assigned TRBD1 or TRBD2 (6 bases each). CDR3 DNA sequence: TGTGCCAGCAGCTTGCAGGGGAGGACCGGGGAGCTGTTTTTT. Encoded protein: CASSLQGRTGELFF.